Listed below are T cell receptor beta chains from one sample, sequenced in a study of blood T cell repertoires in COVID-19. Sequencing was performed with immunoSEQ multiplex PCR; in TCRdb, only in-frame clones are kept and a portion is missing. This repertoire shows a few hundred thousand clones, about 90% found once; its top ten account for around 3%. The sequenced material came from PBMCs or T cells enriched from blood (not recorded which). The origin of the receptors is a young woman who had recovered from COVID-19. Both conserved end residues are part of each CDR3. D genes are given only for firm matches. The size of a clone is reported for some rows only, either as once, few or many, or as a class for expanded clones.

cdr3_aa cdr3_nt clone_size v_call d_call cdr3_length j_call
CASSRGTGDTEAFF TGTGCCAGCAGCCGGGGGACAGGGGACACTGAAGCTTTCTTT - TRBV7-2 TRBD1 14 TRBJ1-1
CASSPQGATYEQYF TGCGCCAGCAGCCCTCAGGGGGCTACCTACGAGCAGTACTTC - TRBV5-1 TRBD1 14 TRBJ2-7
CASSRPRQGILVNEQFF TGTGCCAGCAGCCGTCCTCGACAGGGGATTTTAGTCAATGAGCAGTTCTTC few TRBV7-2 TRBD1 17 TRBJ2-1
CASTRQGASGNTIYF TGTGCCAGCACTCGACAGGGGGCTTCTGGAAACACCATATATTTT - TRBV28 TRBD1 15 TRBJ1-3
CASQGHPLREQYF TGTGCCAGCCAGGGACACCCGCTTAGGGAGCAGTACTTC - TRBV19 - 13 TRBJ2-7
CASSLWDRGTEAFF TGTGCCAGCAGCTTGTGGGACAGGGGCACTGAAGCTTTCTTT - TRBV5-5 TRBD1 14 TRBJ1-1
CARSSWDRGTLANTEAFF TGTGCCAGAAGCTCATGGGACAGGGGGACCCTGGCGAACACTGAAGCTTTCTTT - TRBV5-3 TRBD1 18 TRBJ1-1
CASRETGRVNSPLHF TGTGCCAGCAGGGAGACAGGGCGGGTCAATTCACCCCTCCACTTT - TRBV27 TRBD1 15 TRBJ1-6
CASSLGQPGYTF TGTGCCAGCAGCTTAGGACAGCCAGGCTACACCTTC - TRBV7-9 - 12 TRBJ1-2
CASSPGFSGGGTEAFF TGTGCCAGCTCACCAGGATTCTCCGGGGGGGGCACTGAAGCTTTCTTT - TRBV18 - 16 TRBJ1-1
CASRGVNEKLFF TGTGCCAGCAGGGGAGTAAATGAAAAACTGTTTTTT - TRBV6-5 - 12 TRBJ1-4
CASKEGDRGMGNSPLHF TGTGCCAGTAAAGAAGGGGACAGGGGTATGGGTAATTCACCCCTCCACTTT - TRBV19 TRBD1 17 TRBJ1-6
CAISESRGGYGYTF TGTGCCATCAGTGAGTCGAGGGGGGGCTATGGCTACACCTTC once TRBV10-3 - 14 TRBJ1-2
CASMSFPGTGTTGELFF TGTGCCAGCATGAGCTTTCCCGGGACAGGGACCACCGGGGAGCTGTTTTTT once TRBV2 TRBD1 17 TRBJ2-2
CASSQDGGFGNQPQHF TGCGCCAGCAGCCAAGATGGGGGGTTTGGCAATCAGCCCCAGCATTTT - TRBV4-1 - 16 TRBJ1-5
CASSEGQGWNQPQHF TGTGCCAGCAGTGAAGGGCAGGGATGGAATCAGCCCCAGCATTTT - TRBV6-1 - 15 TRBJ1-5
CASSPDRAPNYGYTF TGCGCCAGCAGCCCGGACAGGGCCCCTAACTATGGCTACACCTTC - TRBV5-1 TRBD1 15 TRBJ1-2
CASKVPGDKNIQYF TGTGCCAGCAAGGTACCCGGGGACAAAAACATTCAGTACTTC - TRBV7-2 - 14 TRBJ2-4
CASSYSTGSSYEQYF TGTGCCAGCAGTTACTCGACTGGGAGCTCCTACGAGCAGTACTTC - TRBV6-5 - 15 TRBJ2-7
CASRVGVANEKLFF TGTGCCAGCAGGGTCGGGGTTGCTAATGAAAAACTGTTTTTT - TRBV6-5 - 14 TRBJ1-4
CASSLPREKLFF TGCGCCAGCAGCCTCCCGAGAGAAAAACTGTTTTTT once TRBV4-1 - 12 TRBJ1-4
CATQPNTGVGTEAFF TGTGCCACCCAACCCAATACAGGGGTGGGCACTGAAGCTTTCTTT - TRBV24-1 TRBD1 15 TRBJ1-1
CASSTGDRENRGYTF TGTGCCAGCAGCACCGGGGACAGGGAAAATCGTGGCTACACCTTC - TRBV21-1 - 15 TRBJ1-2
CASSLEREGYGYTF TGTGCCAGCAGTTTAGAGAGGGAGGGCTATGGCTACACCTTC - TRBV27 - 14 TRBJ1-2
CASSLGRTGEGHTQYF TGCGCCAGCAGCTTGGGACGGACAGGGGAGGGACATACGCAGTATTTT - TRBV5-1 TRBD1 16 TRBJ2-3
CASSTTSEQYF TGTGCCAGCAGCACGACTAGCGAGCAGTACTTC - TRBV11-2 - 11 TRBJ2-7
CASSPTGQGTEAFF TGCGCCAGCAGCCCAACGGGACAGGGCACTGAAGCTTTCTTT - TRBV5-1 TRBD1 14 TRBJ1-1
CASRNIYEQYF TGTGCCAGCAGAAACATTTACGAGCAGTACTTC - TRBV28 - 11 TRBJ2-7
CASSLEAGTGQIEQYF TGTGCCAGCAGCTTAGAAGCAGGGACCGGACAGATCGAGCAGTACTTC - TRBV11-2 - 16 TRBJ2-7
CATSSTYRIEQYF TGTGCCACCAGCAGTACTTACCGTATTGAGCAGTACTTC - TRBV15 - 13 TRBJ2-7
CASSLGPNEKLFF TGTGCCAGCTCACTTGGCCCTAATGAAAAACTGTTTTTT - TRBV18 - 13 TRBJ1-4
CASSEALGVGNQPQHF TGTGCCAGCAGTGAAGCGCTAGGGGTTGGCAATCAGCCCCAGCATTTT few TRBV6-1 - 16 TRBJ1-5
CASSPRQGSMGTDTQYF TGTGCCAGCAGCCCCAGACAGGGGTCAATGGGCACAGATACGCAGTATTTT - TRBV11-2 TRBD1 17 TRBJ2-3
CASSLGPGGNQPQHF TGTGCCAGCAGCTTAGGGCCCGGGGGTAATCAGCCCCAGCATTTT - TRBV7-2 - 15 TRBJ1-5
CATSDPRGGNSDTQYF TGTGCCACCAGCGATCCCCGGGGGGGGAACTCAGATACGCAGTATTTT - TRBV24-1 TRBD2 16 TRBJ2-3
CASSPTWDTKFEAFF TGTGCCAGCAGTCCCACCTGGGACACAAAATTTGAAGCTTTCTTT once TRBV28 - 15 TRBJ1-1
CASSLLVGQGAYEQYF TGTGCCAGCAGTTTATTGGTGGGACAGGGGGCGTACGAGCAGTACTTC - TRBV27 TRBD1 16 TRBJ2-7
CASSQRLRREETQYF TGCGCCAGCAGCCAAAGGTTAAGGAGAGAAGAGACCCAGTACTTC - TRBV4-1 - 15 TRBJ2-5
CASSLGPGKNYGYTF TGTGCCAGCAGTTTAGGTCCGGGGAAGAACTATGGCTACACCTTC - TRBV27 - 15 TRBJ1-2
CASSPGQIHTDTQYF TGTGCCAGCTCACCCGGACAAATACACACAGATACGCAGTATTTT - TRBV18 - 15 TRBJ2-3
CSVESVNGYEQYF TGCAGCGTTGAGTCGGTGAACGGCTACGAGCAGTACTTC few TRBV29-1 - 13 TRBJ2-7
CANARDSNNSPLHF TGTGCCAACGCCCGGGACTCAAATAATTCACCCCTCCACTTT - TRBV2 - 14 TRBJ1-6
CASSQYTAKEEKLFF TGTGCCAGCAGCCAGTACACAGCCAAGGAAGAAAAACTGTTTTTT - TRBV5-5 - 15 TRBJ1-4
CASSIRWTGQFNQPQHF TGTGCCAGCAGTATCCGCTGGACAGGCCAATTTAATCAGCCCCAGCATTTT once TRBV2 TRBD1 17 TRBJ1-5
CATSPGNYGYTF TGTGCCACCAGCCCAGGAAACTATGGCTACACCTTC - TRBV15 - 12 TRBJ1-2
CASSPVGDSYEQYF TGTGCCAGCTCACCAGTCGGTGATTCCTACGAGCAGTACTTC - TRBV18 - 14 TRBJ2-7
CASGFVGNTIYF TGTGCTAGTGGTTTCGTCGGAAACACCATATATTTT - TRBV12-5 - 12 TRBJ1-3
CASRQLAVLSYEQYF TGTGCCAGTAGACAGCTAGCGGTCCTCTCCTACGAGCAGTACTTC - TRBV19 TRBD2 15 TRBJ2-7
CASSQDPPGGDRESPLHF TGCGCCAGCAGCCAAGACCCCCCGGGGGGGGACAGGGAATCACCCCTCCACTTT - TRBV4-1 TRBD1 18 TRBJ1-6
CASSYDSTSVSYEQYF TGTGCCAGCAGTTACGACTCGACTAGCGTCTCCTACGAGCAGTACTTC - TRBV6-5 TRBD2 16 TRBJ2-7
CASSKDGHRANSPLHF TGTGCCAGCAGCAAAGATGGACATCGTGCTAATTCACCCCTCCACTTT - TRBV21-1 - 16 TRBJ1-6
CASSSGLAWDTQYF TGCGCCAGCAGCTCCGGACTAGCGTGGGATACGCAGTATTTT - TRBV5-1 TRBD2 14 TRBJ2-3
CASSSTGDAGYTF TGTGCCAGCAGTTCGACAGGGGACGCTGGCTACACCTTC - TRBV7-9 TRBD1 13 TRBJ1-2
CASSKTGGGNQPQHF TGCGCCAGCAGCAAGACAGGGGGTGGCAATCAGCCCCAGCATTTT - TRBV5-1 TRBD1 15 TRBJ1-5
CASSFGTDLTGELFF TGTGCCAGCAGCTTTGGGACAGACCTGACCGGGGAGCTGTTTTTT - TRBV7-9 TRBD1 15 TRBJ2-2
CSGTGTGDIYGYTF TGCAGCGGAACCGGGACAGGGGATATCTATGGCTACACCTTC - TRBV29-1 TRBD1 14 TRBJ1-2
CASSLYPSTGINTEAFF TGTGCCAGCAGCTTATACCCCTCGACAGGGATCAACACTGAAGCTTTCTTT - TRBV7-8 TRBD1 17 TRBJ1-1
CASSQDRLAAGELFF TGTGCCAGCAGCCAAGATAGACTAGCGGCCGGGGAGCTGTTTTTT - TRBV4-2 TRBD2 15 TRBJ2-2
CASSQRGARNTIYF TGTGCCAGCAGCCAACGGGGGGCCCGAAACACCATATATTTT - TRBV3-1/TRBV3-2 - 14 TRBJ1-3
CASSLDLNTGELFF TGTGCCAGCAGTTTAGACTTGAACACCGGGGAGCTGTTTTTT - TRBV11-2 - 14 TRBJ2-2